This entry is about one T cell receptor (beta chain). CDR3 length: 16 residues. Germline trimming cut 5 bases from V and 0 bases from J; bases unmatched to any gene: 7. Germline values: CDR1 SGHNT, CDR2 YYREEE (reference sequence). This entry is derived from a study of T cell changes during pregnancy in multiple sclerosis. Sequencing was performed with immunoSEQ multiplex PCR; in TCRdb, only in-frame clones are kept and a portion is missing. Among tens of thousands of clones listed, 80% to 95% were seen once. The sample here was CD4+ T cells from peripheral blood mononuclear cells, taken after pregnancy. This clonotype originated in a female donor with multiple sclerosis, enrolled in a pregnancy study. The V gene is TRBV5-4, the J gene TRBJ2-2, with 7 bases matching TRBD1. In DNA form, the CDR3 reads TGTGCCAGCAGAAAGATTACAGGGGCGAACACCGGGGAGCTGTTTTTT. Translation: CASRKITGANTGELFF.